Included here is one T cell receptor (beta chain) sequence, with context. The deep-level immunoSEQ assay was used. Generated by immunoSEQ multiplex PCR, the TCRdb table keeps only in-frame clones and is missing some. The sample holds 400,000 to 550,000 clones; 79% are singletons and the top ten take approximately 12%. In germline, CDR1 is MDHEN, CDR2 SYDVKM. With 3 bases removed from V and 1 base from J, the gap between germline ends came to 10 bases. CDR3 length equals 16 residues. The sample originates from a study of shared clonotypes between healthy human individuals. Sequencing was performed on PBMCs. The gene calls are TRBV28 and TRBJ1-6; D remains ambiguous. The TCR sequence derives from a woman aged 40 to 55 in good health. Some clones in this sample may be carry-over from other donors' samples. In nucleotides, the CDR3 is TGTGCCAGCAGTTTTAGGTCTACTTCCTATAATTCACCCCTCCACTTT. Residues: CASSFRSTSYNSPLHF.